This paragraph covers one T cell receptor (beta chain) sequence. Assay: immunoSEQ multiplex PCR; the TCRdb copy retains only in-frame clones and omits some. The sample includes roughly 170,000 clones, about 93% of them seen just once. The data were obtained in a study of control samples from healthy donors and cancer patients. The CDR3 runs 13 residues. CDR1 and CDR2 (germline): SGHTA, FQGNSA. With 5 bases removed from V and 5 bases from J, the gap between germline ends came to 10 bases. The sequence was collected from a woman aged 55 to 70 in good health. Source material: blood. This chain links TRBV7-2 with TRBJ1-3, with D hard to call. CDR3 nucleotide sequence: TGTGCCAGCAGCCGAGAACTTAGAAACACCATATATTTT. This encodes CASSRELRNTIYF. Complete variable domain (other parts from reference TRBV7-2 and TRBJ1-3): GAGVSQSPSNKVTEKGKDVELRCDPISGHTALYWYRQSLGQGLEFLIYFQGNSAPDKSGLPSDRFSAERTGGSVSTLTIQRTQQEDSAVYLCASSRELRNTIYFGEGSWLTVV.